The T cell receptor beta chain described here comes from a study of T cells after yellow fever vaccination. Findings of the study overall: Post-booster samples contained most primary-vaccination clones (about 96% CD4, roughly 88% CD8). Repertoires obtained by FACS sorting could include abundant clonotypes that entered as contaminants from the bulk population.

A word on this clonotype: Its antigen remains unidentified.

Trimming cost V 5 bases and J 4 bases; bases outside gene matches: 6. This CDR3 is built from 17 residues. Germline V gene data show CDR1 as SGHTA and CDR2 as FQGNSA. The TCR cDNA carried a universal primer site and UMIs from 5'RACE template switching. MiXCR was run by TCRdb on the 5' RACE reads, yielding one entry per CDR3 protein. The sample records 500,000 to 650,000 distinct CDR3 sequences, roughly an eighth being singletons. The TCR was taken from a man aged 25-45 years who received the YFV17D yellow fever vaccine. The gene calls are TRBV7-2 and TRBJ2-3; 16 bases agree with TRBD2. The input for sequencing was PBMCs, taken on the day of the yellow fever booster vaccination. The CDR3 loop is CASSGGTSGRAPDTQYF. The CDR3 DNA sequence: TGTGCCAGCAGCGGCGGGACTAGCGGGAGGGCGCCAGATACGCAGTATTTT.